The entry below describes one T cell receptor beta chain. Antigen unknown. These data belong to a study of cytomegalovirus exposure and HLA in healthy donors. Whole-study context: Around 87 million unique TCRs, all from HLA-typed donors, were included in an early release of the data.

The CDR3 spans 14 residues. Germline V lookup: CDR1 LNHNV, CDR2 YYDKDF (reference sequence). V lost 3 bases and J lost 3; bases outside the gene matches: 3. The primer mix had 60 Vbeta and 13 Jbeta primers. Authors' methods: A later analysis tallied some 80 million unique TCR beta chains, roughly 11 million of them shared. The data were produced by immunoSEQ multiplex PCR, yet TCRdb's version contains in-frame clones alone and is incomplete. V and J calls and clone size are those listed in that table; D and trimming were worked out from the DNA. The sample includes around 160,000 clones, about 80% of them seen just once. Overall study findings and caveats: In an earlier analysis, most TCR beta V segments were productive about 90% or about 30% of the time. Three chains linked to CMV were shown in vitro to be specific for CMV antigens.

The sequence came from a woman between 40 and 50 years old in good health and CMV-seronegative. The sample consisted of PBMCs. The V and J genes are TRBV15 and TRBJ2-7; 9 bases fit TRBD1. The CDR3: CATSSPGQGYEQYF. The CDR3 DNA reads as TGTGCCACCAGCAGCCCGGGACAGGGCTACGAGCAGTACTTC.